This T cell receptor beta chain was captured in a study of breast tumors, draining lymph nodes, adjacent tissues. Study outcomes and limitations: The lymph node origin of tumor T cells was framed as consistent with a hypothesis, not demonstrated. Tumor repertoires ranked between lymph nodes and nontumor tissue in diversity, with V and J gene preferences.

TCRdb reprocessed the multiplex PCR reads with MiXCR, giving one entry per CDR3 protein. The table lists 47,000 or so distinct CDR3 sequences, approximately 22% of them singletons. Comment on this clonotype: What it recognizes is unknown.

The CDR3 spans 15 residues. V shed 10 bases, J shed 9 bases, and the junction held 14 bases outside the gene matches. CDR1 and CDR2 from the germline V gene are MNHNY and SVGAGI (reference sequence). This clonotype originated in a female donor with breast cancer. Some clones in this sample may be carry-over from other donors' samples. Sample: breast tumor tissue. The chain combines TRBV6-6 with TRBJ2-1; TRBD2 matches at 11 bases. The CDR3 sequence: CATSTSGGDAIEQFF. CDR3 sequence (DNA): TGTGCCACCTCTACTAGCGGGGGTGATGCGATTGAGCAGTTCTTC.